This is a list of T cell receptor beta chains from one sample in a study of response to subunit inactivated influenza vaccine. Each CDR3 protein is one row after TCRdb ran MiXCR on the RT-PCR reads. The sample contains approximately 680,000 distinct CDR3 sequences, 15% to 18% of which appear only once. The sequencing here drew on PBMCs from blood, taken about 12 days after vaccination. These receptor sequences come from a middle-aged man who received an inactivated influenza vaccine. Each CDR3 is given with its conserved first and last residue. The D gene is left open where the match is weak. Some rows have no size entry. The others give once, few or many, or a class for an expanded clone.

abundance | d_gene | j_gene | v_gene | CDR3aa | CDR3nt
- | - | TRBJ2-2 | TRBV6-2/TRBV6-3 | CASSSPGHANTGELFF | TGTGCCAGCAGTAGCCCGGGACACGCGAACACCGGGGAGCTGTTTTTT
- | TRBD2 | TRBJ2-5 | TRBV9 | CASSVAPGGIGETQYF | TGTGCCAGCAGCGTAGCTCCGGGAGGTATTGGGGAGACCCAGTACTTC
- | - | TRBJ2-1 | TRBV10-3 | CAISESVRSRANEQFF | TGTGCCATCAGTGAGTCTGTGCGGAGTAGGGCGAATGAGCAGTTCTTC
- | TRBD1 | TRBJ1-2 | TRBV4-2 | CASSGGTGRGYTF | TGTGCCAGCAGCGGCGGGACAGGGAGGGGCTACACCTTC
few | TRBD2 | TRBJ2-5 | TRBV2 | CASSVGGAVETQYF | TGTGCCAGCAGTGTCGGGGGGGCCGTAGAGACCCAGTACTTC
- | - | TRBJ2-7 | TRBV21-1 | CASSDDSSTYEQYF | TGTGCCAGCAGCGACGATTCCTCCACCTACGAGCAGTACTTC
few | - | TRBJ1-5 | TRBV4-3 | CASSQEPGVNQPQHF | TGCGCCAGCAGCCAAGAGCCAGGGGTGAATCAGCCCCAGCATTTT
many | - | TRBJ2-3 | TRBV7-9 | CASSSTVLSTDTQYF | TGTGCCAGCAGCTCCACGGTGCTTAGCACAGATACGCAGTATTTT
- | TRBD1 | TRBJ2-1 | TRBV5-1 | CASSWTGDEQFF | TGCGCCAGCAGCTGGACAGGGGATGAGCAGTTCTTC
- | - | TRBJ2-3 | TRBV29-1 | CSARQATDTQYF | TGCAGCGCCAGACAAGCCACAGATACGCAGTATTTT
few | - | TRBJ2-1 | TRBV3-1 | CASSQGVRVLEQFF | TGTGCCAGCAGCCAAGGGGTGCGGGTCCTTGAGCAGTTCTTC
- | - | TRBJ2-7 | TRBV4-2 | CASSQDLYSYEQYF | TGTGCCAGCAGCCAAGATCTTTACTCCTACGAGCAGTACTTC
- | - | TRBJ2-3 | TRBV3-1 | CASSQDGRTIPDTQYF | TGTGCCAGCAGCCAAGATGGCAGGACAATCCCGGATACGCAGTATTTT
once | TRBD2 | TRBJ2-3 | TRBV2 | CASSKTSATDTQYF | TGTGCCAGCAGTAAGACTAGCGCCACAGATACGCAGTATTTT
- | - | TRBJ2-7 | TRBV29-1 | CSVVESYEQYF | TGCAGCGTTGTAGAATCCTACGAGCAGTACTTC
- | - | TRBJ2-2 | TRBV11-1 | CASSFSLNTGELFF | TGTGCCAGCAGCTTTAGCCTAAACACCGGGGAGCTGTTTTTT
- | TRBD2 | TRBJ2-7 | TRBV7-6 | CASSLDGTSGPYEQYF | TGTGCCAGCAGCTTAGATGGGACTAGCGGTCCCTACGAGCAGTACTTC
- | - | TRBJ2-1 | TRBV7-9 | CASRGTYFYNEQFF | TGTGCCAGCCGGGGGACATACTTTTACAATGAGCAGTTCTTC
few | - | TRBJ2-1 | TRBV28 | CASSSGQYSYNEQFF | TGTGCCAGCAGCAGCGGACAGTATTCCTACAATGAGCAGTTCTTC
- | - | TRBJ2-7 | TRBV10-3 | CAISGQALYEQYF | TGTGCCATCAGTGGACAGGCGCTTTACGAGCAGTACTTC
- | TRBD2 | TRBJ2-5 | TRBV12-3/TRBV12-4 | CASSNLAGALGTQYF | TGTGCCAGCAGCAATTTAGCGGGAGCCCTGGGGACCCAGTACTTC
- | - | TRBJ2-3 | TRBV11-2 | CASSAIEDTQYF | TGTGCCAGCAGCGCTATAGAAGATACGCAGTATTTT
- | - | TRBJ1-1 | TRBV19 | CASSIAGGVGTEAFF | TGTGCCAGTAGTATAGCGGGGGGGGTAGGCACTGAAGCTTTCTTT
- | - | TRBJ1-6 | TRBV4-2 | CSSSQGQAYNSPLHF | TGTTCCAGCAGCCAAGGTCAGGCCTATAATTCACCCCTCCACTTT
few | TRBD1 | TRBJ2-7 | TRBV20-1 | CSARDRDRAEGYEQYF | TGCAGTGCTAGAGATAGGGACAGGGCCGAGGGGTACGAGCAGTACTTC
- | - | TRBJ2-2 | TRBV13 | CASSLGPVPINTGELFF | TGTGCCAGCAGCTTAGGCCCAGTACCAATAAACACCGGGGAGCTGTTTTTT
few | - | TRBJ2-7 | TRBV19 | CASSPQGSSYEQYF | TGTGCCAGTAGTCCGCAGGGATCCTCCTACGAGCAGTACTTC
- | - | TRBJ1-2 | TRBV3-1 | CASSQKSAGGYTF | TGTGCCAGCAGCCAGAAATCTGCGGGCGGCTACACCTTC
- | - | TRBJ1-1 | TRBV18 | CASSPGPQNTEAFF | TGTGCCAGCTCACCAGGGCCGCAGAACACTGAAGCTTTCTTT
- | TRBD1 | TRBJ1-4 | TRBV5-4 | CASSFGQGANEKLFF | TGTGCCAGCAGCTTTGGACAGGGAGCTAATGAAAAACTGTTTTTT
few | - | TRBJ2-1 | TRBV29-1 | CSVGLAPYNEQFF | TGCAGCGTTGGTCTAGCGCCATACAATGAGCAGTTCTTC
few | - | TRBJ2-7 | TRBV29-1 | CSVVPRSSYEQYF | TGCAGCGTTGTCCCCAGGAGCTCCTACGAGCAGTACTTC
few | - | TRBJ1-4 | TRBV12-3/TRBV12-4 | CASTSAPARNEKLFF | TGTGCCAGCACCTCCGCCCCCGCTCGGAATGAAAAACTGTTTTTT
few | - | TRBJ1-4 | TRBV25-1 | CASSEWAGTYEKLFF | TGTGCCAGCAGTGAATGGGCAGGGACCTATGAAAAACTGTTTTTT
- | - | TRBJ1-6 | TRBV19 | CASSLGQLKSPLHF | TGTGCCAGTTCCTTAGGACAGCTCAAATCACCCCTCCACTTT
- | - | TRBJ1-1 | TRBV5-5 | CASSLGGVDTEAFF | TGTGCCAGCAGCTTGGGAGGGGTGGACACTGAAGCTTTCTTT
few | TRBD1 | TRBJ1-5 | TRBV4-1 | CASSQVEGAIQPQHF | TGCGCCAGCAGCCAAGTTGAGGGGGCGATTCAGCCCCAGCATTTT
few | - | TRBJ1-1 | TRBV20-1 | CSARDEAGPLQEAFF | TGCAGTGCTAGAGATGAGGCAGGGCCCCTTCAGGAAGCTTTCTTT
- | TRBD1 | TRBJ1-1 | TRBV29-1 | CSGGQGYTEAFF | TGCAGCGGGGGACAGGGTTACACTGAAGCTTTCTTT
many | TRBD2 | TRBJ2-7 | TRBV7-2 | CASSLLAGSSYEQYF | TGTGCCAGCAGTTTACTAGCGGGAAGCTCCTACGAGCAGTACTTC
- | - | TRBJ2-7 | TRBV6-2/TRBV6-3 | CASSPSPNDEQYF | TGTGCCAGCAGTCCCTCACCGAACGACGAGCAGTACTTC
- | - | TRBJ1-4 | TRBV19 | CASSMRRNNEKLFF | TGTGCCAGTAGTATGAGGCGGAATAATGAAAAACTGTTTTTT
- | TRBD2 | TRBJ2-1 | TRBV3-1 | CASSQWGTSGRAVEQFF | TGTGCCAGCAGCCAATGGGGGACTAGCGGGAGGGCCGTTGAGCAGTTCTTC
few | TRBD1 | TRBJ2-6 | TRBV20-1 | CSALTGQGRGGANVLTF | TGCAGTGCTCTTACCGGACAGGGAAGAGGTGGGGCCAACGTCCTGACTTTC
- | TRBD2 | TRBJ2-1 | TRBV6-1 | CASSGLAGGPEQFF | TGTGCCAGCAGCGGACTAGCGGGGGGGCCTGAGCAGTTCTTC
- | - | TRBJ2-5 | TRBV28 | CASSFVVQETQYF | TGTGCCAGCAGTTTTGTGGTTCAAGAGACCCAGTACTTC
- | TRBD2 | TRBJ2-2 | TRBV11-2 | CASSSGLAGIANTGELFF | TGTGCCAGCAGCTCCGGACTAGCGGGTATCGCGAACACCGGGGAGCTGTTTTTT
many | - | TRBJ2-7 | TRBV20-1 | CSVKGGDSLYEQYF | TGCAGTGTCAAGGGGGGGGACAGCCTCTACGAGCAGTACTTC
few | TRBD1 | TRBJ1-1 | TRBV7-6 | CASSPGGINTEAFF | TGTGCCAGCAGCCCAGGGGGAATTAACACTGAAGCTTTCTTT
- | TRBD1 | TRBJ1-2 | TRBV4-3 | CASSQEVGTGGVYGYTF | TGCGCCAGCAGCCAAGAGGTGGGGACAGGGGGCGTCTATGGCTACACCTTC
- | - | TRBJ2-2 | TRBV27 | CASSPGVYTGELFF | TGTGCCAGCAGTCCCGGGGTCTACACCGGGGAGCTGTTTTTT
many | - | TRBJ2-7 | TRBV7-8 | CASSLGDAAEQYF | TGTGCCAGCAGCTTAGGGGACGCGGCAGAGCAGTACTTC
- | - | TRBJ1-3 | TRBV28 | CASTIGGSGNTIYF | TGTGCCAGCACCATCGGGGGCTCTGGAAACACCATATATTTT